The rows below give T cell receptor beta chains drawn from one sample of a study of T-cell reconstitution after alpha-beta-depleted transplantation in children. Using its own MiXCR run on the PCR reads, TCRdb lists one record per CDR3 protein. The table lists just under 250,000 distinct CDR3 sequences, under 30% of them singletons. The sample was PBMCs, taken before TCRalphabeta/CD19-depleted stem cell transplant. The source of these receptors is a girl aged 2 to 9 with Fanconi anemia, due to receive a stem cell transplant. CDR3s include the opening cysteine and the closing phenylalanine or tryptophan. Fields, in order: V gene, D gene, J gene, CDR3 length, clone size, CDR3 protein, CDR3 DNA. The D gene is left open where the match is weak. The size of a clone is reported for some rows only, either as once, few or many, or as a class for expanded clones.

>TRBV20-1|-|TRBJ2-7|14|few
CSARDRDFSYEQYF
TGCAGTGCTAGAGATCGGGACTTTTCCTACGAGCAGTACTTC
>TRBV5-6|-|TRBJ2-1|15|-
CASSLGPNMMDEQFF
TGTGCCAGCAGCTTGGGTCCGAATATGATGGATGAGCAGTTCTTC
>TRBV7-3|TRBD2|TRBJ2-1|15|few
CASSISGSYYNEQFF
TGTGCCAGCAGCATTAGCGGGAGCTACTACAATGAGCAGTTCTTC
>TRBV29-1|-|TRBJ2-1|17|few
CSVEDLGREQAYNEQFF
TGCAGCGTTGAAGATTTAGGACGGGAGCAGGCCTACAATGAGCAGTTCTTC
>TRBV28|-|TRBJ2-5|14|-
CASSFDGEIKTQYF
TGTGCCAGCAGTTTTGACGGGGAAATTAAGACCCAGTACTTC
>TRBV20-1|TRBD2|TRBJ2-1|14|-
CSAPAGGSYNEQFF
TGCAGTGCTCCAGCGGGAGGGTCCTACAATGAGCAGTTCTTC
>TRBV7-2|TRBD2|TRBJ2-3|17|many
CASSLGLAPTSTDTQYF
TGTGCCAGCAGCTTAGGACTAGCGCCTACTAGCACAGATACGCAGTATTTT
>TRBV20-1|TRBD1|TRBJ2-3|14|few
CSARGQGAADTQYF
TGCAGTGCTCGGGGACAGGGGGCTGCAGATACGCAGTATTTT
>TRBV5-1|TRBD1|TRBJ2-1|16|-
CASSFLPGQAYNEQFF
TGCGCCAGCAGCTTCCTACCGGGACAGGCCTACAATGAGCAGTTCTTC
>TRBV29-1|-|TRBJ2-5|13|few
CSVRGAGQETQYF
TGCAGCGTACGCGGGGCAGGCCAAGAGACCCAGTACTTC
>TRBV20-1|TRBD2|TRBJ2-1|17|many
CSARDGTTSGDYNEQFF
TGCAGTGCTAGAGATGGGACGACTAGCGGGGACTACAATGAGCAGTTCTTC
>TRBV5-1|-|TRBJ2-3|15|few
CASSLVEGETDTQYF
TGCGCCAGCAGCTTGGTTGAGGGCGAGACAGATACGCAGTATTTT
>TRBV20-1|-|TRBJ1-2|11|few
CSAQGNYGYTF
TGCAGTGCTCAGGGTAACTATGGCTACACCTTC
>TRBV29-1|-|TRBJ2-7|13|many
CSVEGGGSYEQYF
TGCAGCGTTGAAGGAGGGGGGTCCTACGAGCAGTACTTC
>TRBV29-1|-|TRBJ2-5|11|-
CSVGAGRAQYF
TGCAGCGTTGGAGCGGGTAGGGCCCAGTACTTC
>TRBV7-2|TRBD2|TRBJ2-7|19|many
CASSLLTGTSGSRRHEQYF
TGTGCCAGCAGCTTACTCACCGGGACTAGCGGGAGTAGGAGACACGAGCAGTACTTC
>TRBV9|-|TRBJ2-7|14|many
CASSLSHMGREQYF
TGTGCCAGCAGCCTCAGCCACATGGGGAGGGAGCAGTACTTC
>TRBV20-1|TRBD1|TRBJ2-7|13|-
CSAGSDRVNEQYF
TGCAGTGCTGGATCGGACAGGGTCAACGAGCAGTACTTC
>TRBV7-7|-|TRBJ2-5|12|many
CASSLRGETQYF
TGTGCCAGCAGCTTAAGGGGCGAGACCCAGTACTTC
>TRBV28|-|TRBJ1-5|15|many
CASIQGGGSNQPQHF
TGTGCCAGCATACAGGGAGGGGGTAGCAATCAGCCCCAGCATTTT
>TRBV5-1|-|TRBJ1-2|13|many
CASSLYETDGYTF
TGCGCCAGCAGCTTATACGAGACAGATGGCTACACCTTC
>TRBV28|TRBD2|TRBJ2-3|15|many
CASSPGLVFTDTQYF
TGTGCCAGCAGTCCGGGACTAGTCTTTACAGATACGCAGTATTTT
>TRBV5-5|-|TRBJ2-3|16|many
CASSQMQGGGTDTQYF
TGTGCCAGCAGCCAAATGCAGGGGGGCGGCACAGATACGCAGTATTTT
>TRBV10-3|TRBD1|TRBJ2-1|14|-
CASAGTGAFNEQFF
TGTGCCTCGGCCGGGACAGGGGCCTTTAATGAGCAGTTCTTC
>TRBV6-1|-|TRBJ2-1|13|-
CASSTRGAGEQFF
TGTGCCAGCAGTACCCGGGGGGCAGGGGAGCAGTTCTTC
>TRBV4-1|-|TRBJ2-3|17|many
CASSPELWGAGTDTQYF
TGCGCCAGCAGCCCCGAGTTATGGGGGGCCGGCACAGATACGCAGTATTTT
>TRBV29-1|TRBD1|TRBJ2-7|12|many
CSTRDSFYEQYF
TGCAGCACACGGGACAGTTTCTACGAGCAGTACTTC
>TRBV20-1|TRBD1|TRBJ2-7|14|few
CSAREGRGWYEQYF
TGCAGTGCTAGAGAGGGCAGGGGGTGGTACGAGCAGTACTTC
>TRBV7-7|TRBD1|TRBJ2-5|11|few
CASSLETGLNF
TGTGCCAGCAGCTTAGAGACAGGGCTAAACTTC
>TRBV20-1|TRBD2|TRBJ2-1|16|few
CSARTSGRSSYNEQFF
TGCAGTGCTAGGACTAGCGGGAGAAGCTCCTACAATGAGCAGTTCTTC
>TRBV3-1|TRBD2|TRBJ2-7|15|many
CASSLGLAISYEQYF
TGTGCCAGCAGCCTAGGACTAGCCATCTCCTACGAGCAGTACTTC
>TRBV6-5|TRBD1|TRBJ2-1|14|few
CASSYRTGWDEQFF
TGTGCCAGCAGTTACCGGACAGGCTGGGATGAGCAGTTCTTC
>TRBV27|-|TRBJ2-7|15|many
CASSFSGQAGLSQYF
TGTGCCAGCAGTTTCAGCGGGCAGGCAGGGTTATCGCAGTACTTC
>TRBV13|TRBD2|TRBJ2-7|15|-
CASSWGLAATVGQYF
TGTGCCAGCAGCTGGGGACTAGCGGCAACGGTCGGGCAGTACTTC
>TRBV12-3/TRBV12-4|-|TRBJ2-7|14|many
CASSFGGPIYEQYF
TGTGCCAGCAGTTTTGGGGGACCCATCTACGAGCAGTACTTC
>TRBV15|-|TRBJ2-5|11|-
CATIEHETQYF
TGTGCCACCATTGAGCATGAGACCCAGTACTTC
>TRBV13|TRBD1|TRBJ2-7|15|-
CASSGPPGQGGEQYF
TGTGCCAGCAGCGGGCCCCCGGGACAGGGTGGCGAGCAGTACTTC
>TRBV5-6|TRBD1|TRBJ1-1|13|few
CASSQGGYTEAFF
TGTGCCAGCAGCCAGGGGGGGTACACTGAAGCTTTCTTT
>TRBV29-1|-|TRBJ2-3|10|few
CSVEEDTQYF
TGCAGCGTGGAAGAGGATACGCAGTATTTT
>TRBV5-1|-|TRBJ2-5|16|-
CASSFTTRGIGETQYF
TGCGCCAGCAGCTTCACGACTAGAGGGATCGGAGAGACCCAGTACTTC
>TRBV29-1|-|TRBJ2-3|18|-
CSVEAQGSRDFLTDTQYF
TGCAGCGTTGAAGCACAGGGTTCACGTGACTTTTTGACAGATACGCAGTATTTT
>TRBV29-1|TRBD1|TRBJ1-2|14|few
CSVVPGTGNYGYTF
TGCAGCGTCGTTCCCGGGACAGGCAACTATGGCTACACCTTC
>TRBV6-1|-|TRBJ2-3|14|-
CASSQGRDTDTQYF
TGTGCCAGCAGCCAGGGACGGGACACAGATACGCAGTATTTT
>TRBV7-8|TRBD1|TRBJ1-1|16|many
CASSTRQGGLNTEAFF
TGTGCCAGCAGCACCAGACAGGGGGGGTTGAACACTGAAGCTTTCTTT
>TRBV28|-|TRBJ1-1|13|few
CASSGAAGEEAFF
TGTGCCAGCAGCGGGGCAGCGGGGGAGGAAGCTTTCTTT
>TRBV7-2|-|TRBJ2-7|15|many
CASRQDRDANYEQYF
TGTGCCAGCAGGCAAGACCGGGACGCTAACTACGAGCAGTACTTC
>TRBV2|TRBD2|TRBJ2-1|13|once
CASMASGYNEQFF
TGTGCCAGCATGGCTAGCGGCTACAATGAGCAGTTCTTC